Each of the 7 T cell receptor beta chains below was sequenced from the same sample in a study of OX40 agonist ivuxolimab in advanced cancers. Sequenced by immunoSEQ multiplex PCR; TCRdb stores in-frame clones only, minus some. Among about 34,000 clones, 80% to 95% were seen once, and the ten largest hold about 4.2%. Sequences were derived from CD4+ or CD8+ T cells sorted from blood, sampled in a trial of the OX40 agonist ivuxolimab. These receptors came from an adult with an advanced solid tumor such as melanoma, head and neck, liver or kidney cancer.

The rearrangement uses TRBV10-3 and TRBJ1-2; maybe TRBD1 (5 bases). Trimming took off 10 bases at V and 3 bases at J, with 15 bases between the two ends. CDR1 is ENHRY, CDR2 SYGVKD, per germline. CDR3 size: 13 residues. The CDR3 region is CASTTGTDYGYTF. In DNA, the CDR3 is TGTGCCAGCACGACCGGGACGGACTATGGCTACACCTTC.

The rearrangement uses TRBV23-1 and TRBJ1-1; D is ambiguous. TRBV23-1 is an open reading frame, and its role is uncertain. Trimming shortened V by 1 base and J by 3 bases, and 12 bases separated the two germline ends. The CDR3 is made up of 15 amino acids. Here the CDR3 reads CASSQWAGMDTEAFF. The CDR3 DNA reads as TGCGCCAGCAGTCAATGGGCCGGGATGGACACTGAAGCTTTCTTT.

This chain links TRBV11-1 with TRBJ2-7, with 9 bases identical to TRBD1. The CDR3 sequence is 17 residues long. With 3 bases clipped from V and 2 bases from J, the junction kept 11 bases outside the gene matches. Germline V gene sequence: CDR1 SGHAT, CDR2 FQDESV (reference sequence). CDR3: CASSLGTGREKPYEQYF. The CDR3 DNA reads as TGTGCCAGCAGCTTGGGGACAGGGAGAGAAAAACCCTACGAGCAGTACTTC.

The CDR3: CASRTRTGDTEAFF. CDR3 in DNA: TGTGCCAGCAGAACTAGAACAGGAGACACTGAAGCTTTCTTT. The chain uses TRBV5-8 and TRBJ1-1; weak D call: TRBD1 (5 bases). Germline CDR1 SGHTS, CDR2 YDEGEE. V was pared by 5 bases and J by 3 bases, with 14 bases between. CDR3 length equals 14 residues.

The rearrangement links TRBV9 to TRBJ1-2; the D gene is possibly TRBD1 (6 bases). V was shortened by 5 bases and J by 8 bases, with 19 bases between the two germline ends. Per germline, CDR1 SGDLS and CDR2 YYNGEE. The CDR3 has 14 amino acids. The CDR3, as DNA: TGTGCCAGCAGGGCGAGGGGGGGAAGCCGAGGCTACACCTTC. It specifies CASRARGGSRGYTF.

The rearrangement joins TRBV19 to TRBJ2-2, with D hard to call. Germline loops: CDR1 LNHDA, CDR2 SQIVND (reference sequence). Between the trimmed V and J ends, which lost 6 bases and 3 bases, there was a span of 14 bases. This CDR3 is 15 amino acids long. The CDR3 protein is CASRAPQRDTGELFF. In DNA form, the CDR3 reads TGTGCCAGTAGGGCCCCACAACGGGACACCGGGGAGCTGTTTTTT.

The V and J genes are TRBV7-3 and TRBJ2-7; a possible D gene is TRBD2 (5 bases). V lost 5 bases, J lost 0 bases, and 11 bases lay in between. The germline gives CDR1 SGHTA, CDR2 FQGTGA. The CDR3 is 14 residues long. In DNA, the CDR3 is TGTGCCAGCAGCCTGAGCGGAAGCTCCTACGAGCAGTACTTC. Encoded protein: CASSLSGSSYEQYF. Filled out from reference TRBV7-3 and TRBJ2-7, the complete variable domain reads GAGVSQTPSNKVTEKGKYVELRCDPISGHTALYWYRQSLGQGPEFLIYFQGTGAADDSGLPNDRFFAVRPEGSVSTLKIQRTERGDSAVYLCASSLSGSSYEQYFGPGTRLTVT.